A selection of T cell receptor beta chains follows, all from one sample in a study of blood T cell repertoires in COVID-19. Measured with immunoSEQ multiplex PCR; TCRdb has only the in-frame clones, and not every one. The table lists around 220,000 clones, 82% of them singletons. The source material was peripheral blood. Every receptor here comes from a woman aged 80 or over with active or convalescent COVID-19. The CDR3 runs from the conserved cysteine through the conserved F or W. The D gene is left open where the match is weak. Rows give clone size only sometimes, using once, few, many, or a class for an expanded clone.

NA	TRBV12-3/TRBV12-4	TRBJ2-7	NA	TGTGCCAGCGCCCGGGGTGGTTACTACGAGCAGTACTTC	CASARGGYYEQYF
NA	TRBV15	TRBJ1-2	NA	TGTGCCACCAGCAGAGATCAGGGTAACTATGGCTACACCTTC	CATSRDQGNYGYTF
NA	TRBV6-5	TRBJ2-7	once	TGTGCCAGCAGCACAGGACCTCGGTACGAGCAGTACTTC	CASSTGPRYEQYF
NA	TRBV18	TRBJ2-7	NA	TGTGCCAGCTCACCAGCGGGTGGCTACGAGCAGTACTTC	CASSPAGGYEQYF
TRBD1	TRBV6-5	TRBJ1-5	NA	TGTGCCAGCAGTAGTGGGGCAGGGGGCCTCCAGCCCCAGCATTTT	CASSSGAGGLQPQHF
NA	TRBV6-1	TRBJ1-2	once	TGTGCCAGCAGTGAAGCGGCAGTCCCCTATGGCTACACCTTC	CASSEAAVPYGYTF
TRBD2	TRBV7-8	TRBJ2-7	NA	TGTGCCAGTGAGGCGGGAGGGCTACCTTACGAGCAGTACTTC	CASEAGGLPYEQYF
TRBD1	TRBV6-2/TRBV6-3	TRBJ1-5	NA	TGTGCCAGCAGCACCGGGACAGGGGTTCAGCCCCAGCATTTT	CASSTGTGVQPQHF
NA	TRBV5-5	TRBJ2-5	NA	TGTGCCAGCAGCCTCCGGCGGGCGTACCTGCCGGGGACCCAGTACTTC	CASSLRRAYLPGTQYF
TRBD1	TRBV15	TRBJ1-6	many	TGTGCCACCAGCAGGGACAGGGGTAATTCACCCCTCCACTTT	CATSRDRGNSPLHF
NA	TRBV25-1	TRBJ2-7	NA	TGTGCCAGCAGTGCAGGGCTGGGCGAGCAGTACTTC	CASSAGLGEQYF
TRBD1	TRBV5-1	TRBJ1-6	NA	TGCGCCAGCACTATAGGGGACCACGGGACAGATAATTCACCCCTCCACTTT	CASTIGDHGTDNSPLHF
NA	TRBV28	TRBJ2-2	NA	TGTGCCAGCAGTTTGGTCAGTTACACCGGGGAGCTGTTTTTT	CASSLVSYTGELFF
TRBD2	TRBV28	TRBJ2-7	NA	TGTGCCAGCAACATTTTGTCTAGCGGGCGCCGCTACGAGCAGTACTTC	CASNILSSGRRYEQYF
TRBD1	TRBV6-1	TRBJ1-2	NA	TGTGCCAGCAGTGACCCCGGGACAGGGTTAAATGGCTACACCTTC	CASSDPGTGLNGYTF
TRBD2	TRBV3-1/TRBV3-2	TRBJ2-4	NA	TGTGCCAGCAGCCCCGGGGGGGCGGGAAACATTCAGTACTTC	CASSPGGAGNIQYF